The 25 T cell receptor beta chains in this list originate from one sample, sequenced in a study of blood T cell repertoires in COVID-19. Here immunoSEQ multiplex PCR was the method, and the copy in TCRdb shows in-frame clones only, minus some. The sample includes about 240,000 clones, roughly 90% of them seen just once. Sequenced: PBMCs or T cells enriched from blood (not recorded which). All receptors derive from a woman in her twenties or thirties who had recovered from COVID-19.

This sequence joins TRBV3-1 (or the pseudogene TRBV3-2) and TRBJ2-7; possible D gene TRBD1, 5 bases. Germline CDR1 reads LGHDT; CDR2 reads YNNKEL (reference sequence). V was pared by 0 bases and J by 4 bases, with 7 bases between. The CDR3 extends over 13 amino acids. The CDR3 sequence: CASSQDRQYEQYF. For the CDR3, the DNA is TGTGCCAGCAGCCAAGATCGACAGTACGAGCAGTACTTC.

The chain couples TRBV19 to TRBJ1-5, with 7 nucleotides matching TRBD1. In germline, CDR1 is LNHDA, CDR2 SQIVND (reference sequence). V gave up 4 bases and J gave up 3 bases; unmatched junction bases: 9. CDR3 length: 16 amino acids. The CDR3 bases are TGTGCCAGTAGTAAACAGGGGTCTCCCTTCAATCAGCCCCAGCATTTT. It encodes CASSKQGSPFNQPQHF.

V is TRBV2 and J is TRBJ1-5; a weak D match, TRBD1 (6 bases). The CDR3 has 15 amino acids. Germline CDR1 SNHLY, CDR2 FYNNEI. Trimming cost V 6 bases and J 3 bases, with 15 bases left between them. As DNA, the CDR3 is TGTGCCAGCAGCTTACAGGGTCATACCAATCAGCCCCAGCATTTT. Its protein is CASSLQGHTNQPQHF.

CDR3 bases: TGTGCCAGCAGCCGCACAGTAGGTACCGTCAACGCGATCGCTGAAGCTTTCTTT. This translates into CASSRTVGTVNAIAEAFF. The J gene is TRBJ1-1, the V gene TRBV3-1 (or the pseudogene TRBV3-2); D remains ambiguous. Germline values: CDR1 LGHDT, CDR2 YNNKEL (reference sequence). V was shortened by 4 bases and J by 6 bases, with 27 bases between the two germline ends. This CDR3 comprises 18 residues.

The chain recombines TRBV5-4 with TRBJ2-6, with a tentative D call TRBD2 (5 bases). CDR1 is SGHNT, CDR2 YYREEE, per germline (reference sequence). The CDR3 loop spans 17 amino acids. The V gene lost 3 bases and the J gene lost 0 bases, with 13 bases spanning the gap. As DNA, the CDR3 is TGTGCCAGCAGCTATCCCCCGGGGAGCTCTGGGGCCAACGTCCTGACTTTC. Amino acids: CASSYPPGSSGANVLTF. Full variable domain (outside the CDR3, taken from reference TRBV5-4 and TRBJ2-6): ETGVTQSPTHLIKTRGQQVTLRCSSQSGHNTVSWYQQALGQGPQFIFQYYREEENGRGNFPPRFSGLQFPNYSSELNVNALELDDSALYLCASSYPPGSSGANVLTFGAGSRLTVL.

The CDR3, as DNA: TGCGCCAGCAGCCAAACCGGGACTAAGTTGCATGAGCAGTTCTTC. It translates to CASSQTGTKLHEQFF. The J gene is TRBJ2-1, the V gene TRBV4-1; 7 bases map to TRBD2. The germline CDR1 and CDR2 sequences are MGHRA and YSYEKL. This CDR3 is built from 15 residues. The trim removed 2 bases at V and 8 bases at J, leaving 9 bases unmatched.

The chain is built from TRBV28 and TRBJ1-2; 7 bases align to TRBD1. The CDR3 covers 14 residues. The V and J ends lost 8 bases and 8 bases, in that order; junction bases with no gene match: 14. The V gene's germline CDR1 is MDHEN and CDR2 SYDVKM. The CDR3 sequence: CASGLYRTGTGYTF. DNA for the CDR3: TGTGCCAGCGGTCTTTATCGGACAGGAACCGGCTACACCTTC.

The chain uses TRBV7-9 and TRBJ2-7; tentative D call: TRBD2 (6 bases). The CDR3 spans 16 residues. Trimming removed 3 bases from V and 3 bases from J, with 18 bases in between. Germline V gene lookup returns CDR1 SEHNR and CDR2 FQNEAQ (reference sequence). The chain's CDR3 is CASSLGSGREFYEQYF. In nucleotides, the CDR3 is TGTGCCAGCAGCTTGGGGTCGGGACGGGAGTTCTACGAGCAGTACTTC.

The genes are TRBV28 and TRBJ1-2, with no clear D. The length of the CDR3 is 13 residues. Trimming shortened V by 2 bases and J by 4 bases, and 8 bases separated the two germline ends. Germline V gene data show CDR1 as MDHEN and CDR2 as SYDVKM. This CDR3 reads CASSLQAFYGYTF. CDR3 coding DNA: TGTGCCAGCAGTTTACAGGCATTCTATGGCTACACCTTC.

This rearrangement joins TRBV7-9 to TRBJ1-1; 7 bases line up with TRBD1. CDR1 SEHNR and CDR2 FQNEAQ come from the germline V gene (reference sequence). The CDR3 sequence is 18 residues long. The V segment lost 3 bases and the J segment 0 bases; nucleotides outside the gene matches: 13. CDR3 sequence reads: CASSLTSLWTGLNTEAFF. As DNA, the CDR3 is TGTGCCAGCAGCTTGACAAGCCTCTGGACAGGCTTGAACACTGAAGCTTTCTTT.

The chain employs TRBV3-1 (or the pseudogene TRBV3-2) and TRBJ1-2; the D gene is possibly TRBD1 (6 bases). The V gene lost 2 bases and the J gene lost 6 bases, with 16 bases spanning the gap. Germline CDR1 LGHDT, CDR2 YNNKEL (reference sequence). The CDR3 spans 15 residues. The CDR3 sequence is CASSQFRGGGNGYTF. CDR3 sequence (DNA): TGTGCCAGCAGCCAATTCAGGGGAGGGGGTAATGGCTACACCTTC.

This clone was seen a handful of times. The rearrangement uses TRBV28 and TRBJ2-5, with TRBD1 as a possible D gene (5 bases). CDR1 and CDR2 from the germline V gene are MDHEN and SYDVKM. The CDR3 is 15 amino acids. The V end was cut by 5 bases, the J end by 0 bases, with 13 bases between. The CDR3: CASSTSSGYQETQYF. CDR3 nucleotide sequence: TGTGCCAGCAGTACTTCCTCAGGGTACCAAGAGACCCAGTACTTC.

The rearrangement links TRBV7-8 to TRBJ1-2; TRBD1 is a possible D gene (5 bases). CDR1 SGHVS and CDR2 FQNEAQ come from the germline V gene. The germline V and J ends were trimmed by 0 bases and 8 bases, with 10 bases remaining between them. The length of the CDR3 is 13 residues. This CDR3 is CASSLADSRGYTF. CDR3 DNA: TGTGCCAGCAGCTTAGCTGACAGTCGGGGCTACACCTTC.

V is TRBV7-3 and J is TRBJ1-1; D is undetermined. This CDR3 is built from 15 residues. The ends were cut back, 4 bases at V and 3 bases at J, with 15 bases in the middle. Germline V gene sequence: CDR1 SGHTA, CDR2 FQGTGA. This chain's CDR3 is CASSSYPQEDTEAFF. The CDR3, as DNA: TGTGCCAGCAGCTCATACCCTCAGGAAGACACTGAAGCTTTCTTT.

J is TRBJ2-1 and V is TRBV11-3, with TRBD1 identical over 11 bases. V trimming: 5 bases; J trimming: 6 bases; junction bases outside the gene matches: 9. CDR1 and CDR2 (germline): SGHNT, YENEEA. The CDR3 is made up of 16 amino acids. DNA of the CDR3: TGTGCCAGCAGCCCCCGGGGGACAGGGGGGACCAATGAGCAGTTCTTC. It is translated as CASSPRGTGGTNEQFF.

The rearrangement links TRBV18 to TRBJ1-1; D might be TRBD1 (5 bases). With 1 base removed from V and 4 bases from J, the gap between germline ends came to 10 bases. Germline V gene lookup returns CDR1 KGHSH and CDR2 LQKENI. The CDR3 covers 14 residues. Here the CDR3 reads CASSPRGRGTEAFF. In nucleotides, the CDR3 is TGTGCCAGCTCACCACGGGGAAGGGGCACTGAAGCTTTCTTT.

V is TRBV29-1 and J is TRBJ1-1; D is possibly TRBD1 (5 bases). Trimming took 1 base from V and 2 from J, leaving 8 bases between them. Looked up from germline, CDR1 is SQVTM and CDR2 is ANQGSEA. There are 13 residues in the CDR3. This chain's CDR3 is CSVEADSNTEAFF. The DNA of the CDR3 is TGCAGCGTTGAAGCAGACAGTAACACTGAAGCTTTCTTT.

The rearrangement uses TRBV11-2 and TRBJ1-1; maybe TRBD1 (6 bases). V was cut by 3 bases and J by 1 base, with 12 bases left in between. CDR3 length: 15 residues. CDR1 is SGHAT, CDR2 FQNNGV, per germline. The CDR3 bases are TGTGCCAGCAGCTTGATGACAGGATCGAACACTGAAGCTTTCTTT. Translation: CASSLMTGSNTEAFF.

V gene TRBV7-6 combines with J gene TRBJ2-1, with 14 bases aligning to TRBD2. The CDR3 consists of 15 residues. V lost 4 bases to trimming and J lost 9 bases; unmatched junction nucleotides: 5. Germline lookup yields CDR1 SGHVS and CDR2 FNYEAQ. The CDR3 here is CASSSGTSGSGEQFF. In DNA, the CDR3 is TGTGCCAGCAGCTCCGGGACTAGCGGGAGTGGTGAGCAGTTCTTC.

The chain employs TRBV9 and TRBJ2-1; D uncertain. The germline V and J ends were trimmed by 1 base and 2 bases, with 10 bases remaining between them. Germline lookup yields CDR1 SGDLS and CDR2 YYNGEE. This CDR3 comprises 15 residues. CDR3 sequence: CASSVYPGTYNEQFF. CDR3 nucleotide sequence: TGTGCCAGCAGCGTATATCCGGGTACCTACAATGAGCAGTTCTTC. Supplemented by reference TRBV9 and TRBJ2-1, the full variable domain reads DSGVTQTPKHLITATGQRVTLRCSPRSGDLSVYWYQQSLDQGLQFLIQYYNGEERAKGNILERFSAQQFPDLHSELNLSSLELGDSALYFCASSVYPGTYNEQFFGPGTRLTVL.

This sequence joins TRBV5-1 and TRBJ2-1; D is perhaps TRBD2 (5 bases). CDR3 size: 14 residues. The germline V gene encodes CDR1 SGHRS and CDR2 YFSETQ. Trimming stripped 5 bases from V and 6 bases from J, with 15 bases between. This CDR3 reads CASRGNSGLNEQFF. DNA for the CDR3: TGCGCCAGCAGGGGAAACAGCGGACTCAATGAGCAGTTCTTC.

This clone was seen only once. V and J are TRBV15 and TRBJ1-2, with 7 bases fitting TRBD1. V was clipped by 3 bases and J by 4 bases; unmatched bases: 11. There are 16 residues in the CDR3. Germline V gene lookup returns CDR1 LNHNV and CDR2 YYDKDF (reference sequence). The CDR3 loop is CATSRLQGTDPYGYTF. The CDR3 coding sequence is TGTGCCACCAGCAGGTTACAGGGGACGGACCCCTATGGCTACACCTTC.

The genes are TRBV5-1 and TRBJ1-2; D remains ambiguous. The V gene's germline CDR1 is SGHRS and CDR2 YFSETQ. V lost 3 bases to trimming and J lost 1 base, with 19 bases between them. CDR3 size: 17 residues. The chain's CDR3 is CASSSSRDAAFNYGYTF. CDR3 coding DNA: TGCGCCAGCAGCTCCTCTAGAGACGCCGCGTTTAACTATGGCTACACCTTC.

The rearrangement joins TRBV6-4 to TRBJ2-1; TRBD2 matches 13 bases. The CDR3 contains 15 residues. Per the germline V gene, CDR1 is MRHNA and CDR2 is SNTAGT. The junction had 4 bases not matched to a gene; V was cut back by 5 bases and J by 6 bases. The CDR3: CASSIGTSGANEQFF. The CDR3 nucleotides read TGTGCCAGCAGTATCGGGACTAGCGGGGCCAATGAGCAGTTCTTC.

The chain links TRBV30 to TRBJ1-2; TRBD1 might be the D (6 bases). The CDR3 has 12 amino acids. Trimming took 4 bases from V and 6 from J, leaving 12 bases between them. CDR1 and CDR2 from the germline V gene are GTSNPN and SVGIG (reference sequence). The CDR3 sequence is CAWTQGSNGYTF. CDR3 in DNA: TGTGCCTGGACACAGGGTAGCAATGGCTACACCTTC. Drawing the rest from reference TRBV30 and TRBJ1-2, the complete variable domain is SQTIHQWPATLVQPVGSPLSLECTVEGTSNPNLYWYRQAAGRGLQLLFYSVGIGQISSEVPQNLSASRPQDRQFILSSKKLLLSDSGFYLCAWTQGSNGYTFGSGTRLTVV.